This T cell receptor (beta chain) appears in the sequencing data of a study of CD8+CD57+ T cells in acquired aplastic anemia. TCR beta VDJ and CDR3 profiles were obtained from a genomic DNA template. From the reads, TCRdb called clonotypes with MiXCR, one entry per CDR3 protein. The repertoire holds about 200,000 distinct CDR3 sequences, with 55% to 65% as singletons. CD8+CD57+ cell expansion, shown by flow cytometry, had occurred in the patients selected for sequencing. Untreated patients provided the blood samples, with no therapy given before sampling. The V segment lost 4 bases and the J segment 0 bases; nucleotides outside the gene matches: 9. CDR1 is SEHNR, CDR2 FQNEAQ, per germline (reference sequence). The CDR3 totals 17 residues.

The source is a human donor with aplastic anemia. The chain employs TRBV7-9 and TRBJ2-5; 9 nucleotides agree with TRBD2. Sample: sorted CD4+, CD8+, or CD8+CD57+ T cells (not recorded which) from PBMCs. The CDR3, as DNA: TGTGCCAGCAGCTGGGATAGCGGGAGCCGTGACCAAGAGACCCAGTACTTC. It yields the protein CASSWDSGSRDQETQYF.